The 2 T cell receptor beta chains below come from one sample, sequenced in a study of PD-1 blockade in classical Hodgkin lymphoma (dated by TCRdb to the early 2020s). The library was produced with the immunoSEQ multiplex PCR assay. TCRdb provides this immuneACCESS table in a form limited to in-frame rearrangements. Some clones are lacking; in checked studies, under half of them reflect an unresolved V gene, and why the rest are absent is not known. Present in this sample are 29,000 or so clones, under 75% of which were seen just once. The ten biggest clones cover roughly 15% of the sample. The time point label on this specimen signifies: cycle 2 day 1 (C2D1) of nivolumab. Relapse after autologous stem cell transplantation had occurred in all trial patients, and cohorts A, B and C were distinguished by prior brentuximab vedotin exposure. This specimen was peripheral blood mononuclear cells (PBMCs), taken before the second cycle of nivolumab. All receptors come from a human donor with classical Hodgkin lymphoma.

This clone turned up a few times. The CDR3 DNA is TGTGCCAGCAGGCCTGGGGGGGACAGGGCTGGAAACACCATATATTTT. Translated, it gives CASRPGGDRAGNTIYF. The chain recombines TRBV28 with TRBJ1-3, with 9 bases lining up with TRBD1. The CDR3 extends over 16 amino acids. CDR1 MDHEN and CDR2 SYDVKM come from the germline V gene. V lost 6 bases, J lost 2 bases, and 8 bases stayed unmatched.

The rearrangement links TRBV28 to TRBJ1-2, with a weak D call TRBD1 (6 bases). The germline V gene encodes CDR1 MDHEN and CDR2 SYDVKM. The CDR3 covers 13 residues. The ends were cut back, 6 bases at V and 6 bases at J, with 14 bases in the middle. The CDR3 DNA reads TGTGCCAGCAGGCGACAGGCTTCGGATGGCTACACCTTC. This sequence encodes CASRRQASDGYTF.